This entry lists 11 T cell receptor beta chains sequenced from one sample in a study of Graves' ophthalmopathy and Graves' hyperthyroidism. CDR3 regions of TCR beta were amplified from RNA transcripts. HTBI-primed RT-PCR formed the first round, and a multiplex PCR formed the second. One entry per CDR3 protein results from TCRdb running MiXCR on the multiplex PCR reads. The sample gives 350,000 to 400,000 distinct CDR3 sequences, just over 15% of which show up once; roughly 7% is in the top ten. Sequencing was carried out using peripheral blood. These receptors all stem from a woman aged 18-30 years with stable Graves' hyperthyroidism.

This clonotype was found many times. This chain links TRBV6-2 or TRBV6-3 with TRBJ1-5, with unresolved D. The CDR3 contains 17 residues. CDR1 is MNHEY and CDR2 is SVGEGT in the germline V gene. The V end was cut by 2 bases, the J end by 0 bases, with 14 bases between. The CDR3 DNA is TGTGCCAGCAGTTACCGGGCCCTACTCTATAGCAATCAGCCCCAGCATTTT. Its protein is CASSYRALLYSNQPQHF.

The chain is built from TRBV5-1 and TRBJ1-2, with TRBD1 matching 8 bases. The J segment lost 5 bases and the V segment lost 1 base, leaving 7 bases of the junction unmatched. This CDR3 is built from 15 residues. Germline assignment: CDR1 SGHRS and CDR2 YFSETQ. The CDR3 coding sequence is TGCGCCAGCAGCTTGTCTCCGGGACAGGCTTATGGCTACACCTTC. It codes for CASSLSPGQAYGYTF. The full variable domain, rest sourced from reference TRBV5-1 and TRBJ1-2, is KAGVTQTPRYLIKTRGQQVTLSCSPISGHRSVSWYQQTPGQGLQFLFEYFSETQRNKGNFPGRFSGRQFSNSRSEMNVSTLELGDSALYLCASSLSPGQAYGYTFGSGTRLTVV.

This clonotype has a handful of counts. CDR3 residues: CASSRNEGGEQPQHF. CDR3 in DNA: TGCGCCAGCAGCCGGAATGAAGGGGGAGAGCAGCCCCAGCATTTT. The gene calls are TRBV4-1 and TRBJ1-5; a possible D gene is TRBD1 (6 bases). There are 15 residues in the CDR3. V lost 4 bases and J 7 bases, leaving 17 bases between the germline ends. Per the germline V gene, CDR1 is MGHRA and CDR2 is YSYEKL.

This clonotype was seen at least ten times. This chain connects TRBV27 to TRBJ1-1; 9 positions agree with TRBD1. The V segment lost 11 bases and the J segment 1 base; nucleotides outside the gene matches: 5. Germline-derived CDR1 and CDR2 are MNHEY and SMNVEV (reference sequence). This CDR3 has 13 amino acids. The CDR3 loop is CASRDRENTEAFF. The CDR3 region has the DNA TGTGCCTCCCGGGACAGGGAGAACACTGAAGCTTTCTTT.

This clonotype was seen many times. The chain has TRBV2 and TRBJ2-7, with D possibly being TRBD1 (5 bases). Germline V gives CDR1 SNHLY, CDR2 FYNNEI. The CDR3 contains 11 residues. Trimming removed 8 bases from V and 4 bases from J, with 9 bases in between. The CDR3 region has the DNA TGTGCCAGCGGACACGAGTACGAGCAGTACTTC. This sequence encodes CASGHEYEQYF.

Regarding this clonotype: Sequence at one end of the junction differs from germline and may be a read error. The chain carries TRBV6-1 and TRBJ2-2; TRBD2 matches 11 bases. The CDR3 has 15 residues. The germline CDR1 and CDR2 sequences are MNHNS and SASEGT. CDR3 nucleotide sequence: TGTGCCAGCAGATTTCTAGCGGGGGGTGTCGGGGAGCTGCTTTTT. Its protein is CASRFLAGGVGELLF.

This clonotype has at least ten counts. The V gene is TRBV12-3 or TRBV12-4, the J gene TRBJ1-1; D ambiguous. Trimming took 6 bases from V and 1 from J, leaving 12 bases between them. The CDR3 is 14 residues long. The CDR3 reads CASSFITRNTEAFF. In DNA form, the CDR3 reads TGTGCCAGCAGCTTTATTACAAGGAACACTGAAGCTTTCTTT.

The chain employs TRBV28 and TRBJ1-1; the D is unclear. Germline V gene data show CDR1 as MDHEN and CDR2 as SYDVKM. The V end was cut by 8 bases, the J end by 6 bases, with 16 bases between. The CDR3 runs 13 residues. Here the CDR3 DNA reads TGTGCCAGCGAACCTACAAACAGCGCTGAAGCTTTCTTT. Translation gives CASEPTNSAEAFF. Based on the CDR3 plus reference TRBV28 and TRBJ1-1, the full variable domain is DVKVTQSSRYLVKRTGEKVFLECVQDMDHENMFWYRQDPGLGLRLIYFSYDVKMKEKGDIPEGYSVSREKKERFSLILESASTNQTSMYLCASEPTNSAEAFFGQGTRLTVV.

This clonotype was recorded at least ten times. V is TRBV7-9 and J is TRBJ2-7; tentatively, D is TRBD2 (6 bases). The CDR3 has 13 amino acids. CDR1 is SEHNR, CDR2 FQNEAQ, per germline (reference sequence). V lost 3 bases and J 3 bases, leaving 9 bases between the germline ends. CDR3 sequence (DNA): TGTGCCAGCAGCTTGGGGGGTCTCTACGAGCAGTACTTC. This translates into CASSLGGLYEQYF.

The V gene is TRBV2, the J gene TRBJ1-1, with D unclear. This CDR3 has 13 residues. Germline lookup yields CDR1 SNHLY and CDR2 FYNNEI. V dropped 4 bases and J dropped 5 bases, with 11 bases sitting between them. CDR3: CASSARLLTEAFF. CDR3 nucleotide sequence: TGTGCCAGCAGTGCTCGGTTATTAACTGAAGCTTTCTTT.

V gene TRBV24-1 combines with J gene TRBJ1-2; 7 bases line up with TRBD1. Germline CDR1 and CDR2: KGHDR and SFDVKD. This CDR3 contains 13 residues. V was clipped by 1 base and J by 7 bases; unmatched bases: 2. The DNA of the CDR3 is TGTGCCACCAGTGATTTCTCAGGGGGTGGCTACACCTTC. Its protein is CATSDFSGGGYTF.